Sequencing of this T cell receptor beta chain was carried out in a study of response to subunit inactivated influenza vaccine. This clonotype was counted between two and nine times. Its antigen is not identified. Points from the study as a whole: New T cells are recruited in small numbers by each seasonal influenza vaccination, according to the authors' suggestion.

Germline values: CDR1 SGHVS, CDR2 FQNEAQ. V lost 3 bases and J 7 bases, leaving 16 bases between the germline ends. CDR3 length: 14 amino acids. TCRdb fed the RT-PCR reads into MiXCR, producing one record per CDR3 protein. This table has about 530,000 distinct CDR3 sequences, 12% appearing once. The source material was PBMCs from blood, sampled on the day of vaccination. The rearrangement links TRBV7-8 to TRBJ2-7; perhaps TRBD1 as D (6 bases). This sequence was found in a man aged 50 to 60 who received an inactivated influenza vaccine. CDR3 in amino acids: CASSFYQGPGEQYF. Here the CDR3 DNA reads TGTGCCAGCAGCTTCTATCAGGGGCCGGGGGAGCAGTACTTC.